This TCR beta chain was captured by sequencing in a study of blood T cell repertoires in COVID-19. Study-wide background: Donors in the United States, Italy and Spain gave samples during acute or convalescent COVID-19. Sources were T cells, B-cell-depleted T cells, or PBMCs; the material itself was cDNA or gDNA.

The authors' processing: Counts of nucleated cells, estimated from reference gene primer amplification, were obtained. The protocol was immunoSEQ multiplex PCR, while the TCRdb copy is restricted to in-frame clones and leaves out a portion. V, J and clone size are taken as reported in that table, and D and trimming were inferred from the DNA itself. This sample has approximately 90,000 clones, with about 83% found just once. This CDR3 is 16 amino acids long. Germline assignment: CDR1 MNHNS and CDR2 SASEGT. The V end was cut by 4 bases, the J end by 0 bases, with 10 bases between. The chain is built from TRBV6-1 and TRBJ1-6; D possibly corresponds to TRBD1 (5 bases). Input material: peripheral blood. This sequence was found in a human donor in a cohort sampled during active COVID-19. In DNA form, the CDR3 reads TGTGCCAGCAGTGCGACAGCAAGCTCCTATAATTCACCCCTCCACTTT. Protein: CASSATASSYNSPLHF.